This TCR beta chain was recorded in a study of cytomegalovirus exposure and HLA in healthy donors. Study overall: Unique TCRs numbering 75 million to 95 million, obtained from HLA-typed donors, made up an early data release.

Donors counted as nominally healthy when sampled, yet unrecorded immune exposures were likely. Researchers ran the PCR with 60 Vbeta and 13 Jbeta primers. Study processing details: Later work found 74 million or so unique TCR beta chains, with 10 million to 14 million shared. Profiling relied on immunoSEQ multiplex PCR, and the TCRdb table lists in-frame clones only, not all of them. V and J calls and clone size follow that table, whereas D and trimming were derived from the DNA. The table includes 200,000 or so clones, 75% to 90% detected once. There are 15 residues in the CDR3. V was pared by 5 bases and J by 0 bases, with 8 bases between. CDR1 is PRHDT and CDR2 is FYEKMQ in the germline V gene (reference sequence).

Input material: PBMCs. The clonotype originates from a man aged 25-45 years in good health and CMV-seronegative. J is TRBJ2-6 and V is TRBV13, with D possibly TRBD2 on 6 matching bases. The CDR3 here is CASSTGGSGANVLTF. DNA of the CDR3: TGTGCCAGCAGCACCGGGGGCTCTGGGGCCAACGTCCTGACTTTC. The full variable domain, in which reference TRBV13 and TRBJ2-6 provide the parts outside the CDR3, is AAGVIQSPRHLIKEKRETATLKCYPIPRHDTVYWYQQGPGQDPQFLISFYEKMQSDKGSIPDRFSAQQFSDYHSELNMSSLELGDSALYFCASSTGGSGANVLTFGAGSRLTVL.